This note documents a single T cell receptor beta chain sequence. With the library built for alpha chains, this beta chain is off target and its frequency is not meaningful. TCRdb itself ran the 5' RACE reads through MiXCR, one entry per CDR3 protein. The profile shows 950 to 1,300 distinct CDR3 sequences, around 70% of them singletons. Trimming cost V 5 bases and J 3 bases, with 23 bases left between them. This CDR3 has 17 residues. Germline V lookup: CDR1 SGHVS, CDR2 FNYEAQ. Time point reported: sample taken at primary tumor resection. Tumor, nontumor lung or frozen PBMC supplied whole RNA that was sequenced unsorted. The donor population consisted of approximately 70 patients with untreated, early-stage non-small cell lung cancer. This sample is drawn from a study of spatial heterogeneity in lung cancer. Study information: In raw reads, more than nine appearances on average were recorded for each unique TCR and UMI combination.

This sequence joins TRBV7-6 and TRBJ2-7; D perhaps matches TRBD2 (5 bases). The source of this sequence is a male donor with early-stage non-small cell lung cancer. Sequenced here: PBMCs, sampled at surgery. CDR3 protein: CASSPDNGLIEDYEQYF. The CDR3 bases are TGTGCCAGCAGCCCAGACAATGGACTGATCGAGGACTACGAGCAGTACTTC.